This T cell receptor beta chain was sequenced in a study of CD8 T cells in Susac syndrome. Background on the study: The Susac syndrome patients that were sequenced included about six with active disease and under ten in remission. Findings of the study overall: The study recognized that the number of individuals in its TCR sequencing and HLA analysis was relatively small.

About this clonotype: Its target is not known.

Random hexamers were used to reverse transcribe the RNA input (about 0.5 to 1 ug). TCR beta CDR3 was amplified by immunoSEQ covering 54 Vbeta and 13 Jbeta. TCRdb re-called the immunoSEQ multiplex PCR reads with MiXCR, one entry per CDR3 protein. Among approximately 77,000 distinct CDR3 sequences listed, just over 90% were seen once. Looked up from germline, CDR1 is SGHVS and CDR2 is FQNEAQ. The CDR3 runs to 18 residues. V dropped 5 bases and J dropped 6; count of bases not matched to a gene: 13. The chain uses TRBV7-8 and TRBJ2-7; TRBD2 aligns across 16 bases. Sequencing was performed on CD4+ T cells from PBMCs. The sequence was collected from a human donor with Susac syndrome. CDR3 in DNA: TGTGCCAGCAGCCCGGGACTAGCGGGAGGGCCGGTACCCTTCGAGCAGTACTTC. Protein product: CASSPGLAGGPVPFEQYF.